The TCR beta chain described here comes from a study of cytotoxic CD8 clonotypes in ibrutinib-treated CLL. At the level of the study: Average yields of approximately 260,000 productive templates and tens of thousands of productive rearrangements characterized the samples. Regarding the study as a whole: Contraction or stability on treatment characterized the public clonotypes, which were uncommon. Clonality increased at ibrutinib response and stayed stable in sustained remission. At progression, however, it fell back toward baseline.

As regards this clone: Antigen: not known.

The V gene's germline CDR1 is SGHTA and CDR2 FQGTGA. V was cut by 4 bases and J by 4 bases, with 11 bases left in between. The CDR3 contains 14 residues. With sequencing, the targeted depth ranged from 1 in 200,000 to 1 in 1 million T cells. Measured with immunoSEQ multiplex PCR; TCRdb has only the in-frame clones, and not every one. The profile covers roughly 6,000 clones, with approximately 75% appearing a single time and around 5% taken by the ten largest. This sample comprised PBMCs, obtained before ibrutinib treatment. The TCR sequence derives from a human donor with chronic lymphocytic leukemia. The chain is built from TRBV7-3 and TRBJ2-1; possibly TRBD1 or TRBD2 for D (5 bases each). In DNA form, the CDR3 reads TGTGCCAGCAGCTCTCGGGACGGGTACAATGAGCAGTTCTTC. Translated, it gives CASSSRDGYNEQFF.